This T cell receptor beta chain emerged from a study of blood T cell repertoires in COVID-19. Study at large: Collection of acute and convalescent COVID-19 samples took place in the United States, Italy and Spain.

In the original analysis: Reference gene primer amplification in the assay estimated nucleated cell counts. Repertoires were generated with immunoSEQ multiplex PCR, while TCRdb's copy carries only in-frame clones and drops some. V and J calls plus clone size are reproduced from that table; the DNA served to infer D and trimming. The sample lists tens of thousands of clones, around 90% seen once, with 0.55% in the top ten. CDR1 is GTSNPN, CDR2 SVGIG, per germline (reference sequence). The CDR3 consists of 16 residues. Germline trimming cut 1 base from V and 2 bases from J; bases unmatched to any gene: 7.

This TCR was recovered from a woman aged 40 to 50 with active or convalescent COVID-19. Sequencing input: peripheral blood. The chain employs TRBV30 and TRBJ2-3, with 9 bases aligning to TRBD2. The CDR3 coding sequence is TGTGCCTGGAGTGACTTGCGGGGGGGCCTCACAGATACGCAGTATTTT. It specifies CAWSDLRGGLTDTQYF.